A single sample is the source of the 29 T cell receptor beta chains below, sequenced in a study of T cell repertoires in cytomegalovirus infection. Their antigens are not known. TCRdb re-derived calls from the reads in MiXCR, one entry per CDR3 protein. The sample lists approximately 1,000,000 distinct CDR3 sequences; less than 35% were seen once. This specimen was cultured CD8+ T cells from PBMCs, taken from culture after CMV antigen stimulation. The receptors come from a human donor in good health (CMV status not recorded). Some clones in this sample may be carry-over from other donors' samples.

This clonotype has a handful of counts. J is TRBJ2-2 and V is TRBV12-3 or TRBV12-4, with 9 bases identical to TRBD1. The CDR3 is made up of 16 amino acids. The ends lost 5 bases at V and 4 bases at J; junction bases unmatched: 8. CDR3 loop: CASSPRDRVATGELFF. The DNA for the CDR3 is TGTGCCAGCAGTCCACGGGACAGGGTTGCCACCGGGGAGCTGTTTTTT.

This clonotype came up a few times. V and J are TRBV6-2 or TRBV6-3 and TRBJ2-5; TRBD2 aligns across 9 bases. The J segment lost 5 bases and the V segment lost 0 bases, leaving 7 bases of the junction unmatched. This CDR3 comprises 16 residues. Germline values: CDR1 MNHEY, CDR2 SVGEGT. In DNA, the CDR3 is TGTGCCAGCAGTTACTCGACTAGCGGCCCATGGGAGACCCAGTACTTC. It specifies CASSYSTSGPWETQYF.

The V call is TRBV5-6, the J call TRBJ1-1; TRBD1 aligns across 7 bases. After removal of 4 bases from V and 3 bases from J, the junction contained 6 bases not matched to a gene. The CDR3 contains 14 residues. Per germline, CDR1 SGHDT and CDR2 YYEEEE. The CDR3 sequence is CASSPDGQDTEAFF. CDR3 in DNA: TGTGCCAGCAGCCCAGACGGACAGGACACTGAAGCTTTCTTT.

This chain connects TRBV6-5 to TRBJ1-1; D remains ambiguous. Per the germline V gene, CDR1 is MNHEY and CDR2 is SVGAGI. This CDR3 region has 14 residues. Trimming left V 2 bases short and J 3 bases short, with 10 bases between. CDR3 sequence: CASSYLGVHTEAFF. CDR3 coding DNA: TGTGCCAGCAGTTACCTGGGAGTTCACACTGAAGCTTTCTTT.

This chain links TRBV27 with TRBJ2-1, with a tentative D call TRBD1 (6 bases). The V gene lost 6 bases and the J gene lost 4 bases, with 13 bases spanning the gap. The CDR3 sequence is 14 residues long. Germline loops: CDR1 MNHEY, CDR2 SMNVEV (reference sequence). CDR3 sequence: CASSRPGTYNEQFF. The CDR3 coding sequence is TGTGCCAGCAGCCGACCGGGGACATACAATGAGCAGTTCTTC.

V and J are TRBV4-1 and TRBJ2-5; 8 bases align to TRBD1. Looked up from germline, CDR1 is MGHRA and CDR2 is YSYEKL. The CDR3 has 15 amino acids. The V segment lost 4 bases and the J segment 5 bases; nucleotides outside the gene matches: 9. The CDR3 sequence is CASSLYGTGRETQYF. The CDR3 DNA sequence: TGCGCCAGCAGCCTGTACGGGACAGGACGGGAGACCCAGTACTTC.

The V gene is TRBV7-9, the J gene TRBJ2-1; D uncertain. This CDR3 is 11 amino acids long. V was shortened by 4 bases and J by 8 bases, with 6 bases between the two germline ends. Per the germline V gene, CDR1 is SEHNR and CDR2 is FQNEAQ (reference sequence). The CDR3 loop is CASSYADEQFF. The CDR3 DNA reads as TGTGCCAGCAGCTACGCGGATGAGCAGTTCTTC.

The chain couples TRBV19 to TRBJ1-5; no reliable D call. Per germline, CDR1 LNHDA and CDR2 SQIVND (reference sequence). Trimming pared 7 bases from V and 3 bases from J, leaving 7 bases between. This CDR3 spans 12 amino acids. CDR3 in DNA: TGTGCCAGTAATGATTCCAATCAGCCCCAGCATTTT. This codes for CASNDSNQPQHF.

This clonotype was counted only a few times. The rearrangement joins TRBV11-2 to TRBJ1-6; TRBD1 might be the D (5 bases). The V gene lost 7 bases and the J gene lost 2 bases, with 15 bases spanning the gap. The CDR3 is 16 amino acids. From germline, CDR1 is SGHAT and CDR2 FQNNGV. As DNA, the CDR3 is TGTGCCAGCACCAAGGGGTTCTTAGCCTATAATTCACCCCTCCACTTT. This translates into CASTKGFLAYNSPLHF.

A few counts support this clonotype. The CDR3 bases are TGTGCCAGCAACAAGAATCGAGGACTAGATACGAACGAGCAGTACGTC. Protein sequence: CASNKNRGLDTNEQYV. The chain couples TRBV2 to TRBJ2-7, with 7 bases fitting TRBD2. Germline assignment: CDR1 SNHLY and CDR2 FYNNEI. The CDR3 consists of 16 residues. The V gene end was trimmed by 7 bases and the J gene end by 5 bases; junction bases not matched to a gene: 17.

V usage is TRBV28 and J usage is TRBJ1-1, with D tentatively TRBD1 (5 bases). Trimming cost V 6 bases and J 3 bases, with 11 bases left between them. Germline-derived CDR1 and CDR2 are MDHEN and SYDVKM. There are 13 residues in the CDR3. The CDR3 DNA reads as TGTGCCAGCAGCCAAAGGGGATACACTGAAGCTTTCTTT. Protein product: CASSQRGYTEAFF.

This chain uses TRBV6-2 or TRBV6-3 with TRBJ1-1; no definite D call. Trimming cost V 4 bases and J 4 bases, with 13 bases left between them. CDR3 length: 14 amino acids. The germline gives CDR1 MNHEY, CDR2 SVGEGT. The CDR3 is CASSSNGRRTEAFF. The CDR3 nucleotides are TGTGCCAGCAGTTCTAATGGGCGTCGCACTGAAGCTTTCTTT.

This chain connects TRBV19 to TRBJ2-1, with 7 positions matching TRBD1. The germline V gene encodes CDR1 LNHDA and CDR2 SQIVND (reference sequence). This CDR3 has 15 residues. V was pared by 7 bases and J by 2 bases, with 8 bases of the junction left unmatched. The CDR3: CASTPGQEAYNEQFF. Here the CDR3 DNA reads TGTGCCAGTACCCCCGGACAGGAGGCCTACAATGAGCAGTTCTTC.

The rearrangement joins TRBV2 to TRBJ2-3; 8 bases agree with TRBD2. Unmatched junction bases numbered 5, after V lost 7 bases and J lost 2 bases. The CDR3 sequence is 14 residues long. CDR1 and CDR2 (germline): SNHLY, FYNNEI. The CDR3: CASTKRGYTDTQYF. Here the CDR3 DNA reads TGTGCCAGCACGAAGCGGGGGTACACAGATACGCAGTATTTT.

V is TRBV7-8 and J is TRBJ2-3, with 14 bases aligning to TRBD2. CDR3 length: 17 amino acids. The germline V gene has CDR1 SGHVS and CDR2 FQNEAQ. J gave up 5 bases and V 5 bases, and 9 bases lay outside the gene matches. As DNA, the CDR3 is TGTGCCAGCAGCGATCCGACTAGCGGGGGGGCGGGAGATACGCAGTATTTT. Translated: CASSDPTSGGAGDTQYF.

CDR3 sequence: CSASPTLAGINEQFF. CDR3 DNA: TGCAGTGCTAGTCCCACTTTAGCGGGAATCAATGAGCAGTTCTTC. This chain joins TRBV20-1 and TRBJ2-1; 8 nucleotides line up with TRBD2. The CDR3 is 15 amino acids. V gave up 3 bases and J gave up 6 bases; unmatched junction bases: 10. The germline gives CDR1 DFQATT, CDR2 SNEGSKA (reference sequence).

Only one count was recorded for this clonotype. V and J are TRBV20-1 and TRBJ1-2; D gene uncertain. V dropped 5 bases and J dropped 3 bases, with 16 bases sitting between them. The CDR3 length is 14 residues. CDR1 and CDR2 from the germline V gene are DFQATT and SNEGSKA (reference sequence). The CDR3 is CSAPWHSFDYGYTF. The CDR3 DNA follows: TGCAGTGCTCCATGGCACAGTTTCGACTATGGCTACACCTTC.

The chain has TRBV11-2 and TRBJ1-2; no reliable D call. The CDR3 is made up of 11 amino acids. Germline assignment: CDR1 SGHAT and CDR2 FQNNGV. V dropped 6 bases and J dropped 8 bases, with 10 bases sitting between them. CDR3 DNA sequence: TGTGCCAGCAGACAACTCGGGGGCTACACCTTC. Translated, it gives CASRQLGGYTF.

This clonotype came up a few times. This rearrangement joins TRBV6-2 or TRBV6-3 to TRBJ2-7, with 11 bases identical to TRBD2. J gave up 2 bases and V 6 bases, and 3 bases lay outside the gene matches. In germline, CDR1 is MNHEY, CDR2 SVGEGT. The length of the CDR3 is 14 residues. CDR3 bases: TGTGCCAGCAGGGGACTAGCGGCGACCTACGAGCAGTACTTC. This sequence encodes CASRGLAATYEQYF.

The table lists this clonotype with a few counts. The chain links TRBV12-3 or TRBV12-4 to TRBJ2-7; D unresolved. With 5 bases removed from V and 2 bases from J, the gap between germline ends came to 16 bases. The CDR3 sequence is 15 residues long. In DNA form, the CDR3 reads TGTGCCAGCAGTACATCTGAGTACCCCCCCTACGAGCAGTACTTC. It specifies CASSTSEYPPYEQYF.

The rearrangement joins TRBV19 to TRBJ2-1; 10 bases line up with TRBD1. Trimming cost V 0 bases and J 8 bases; bases outside gene matches: 7. The V gene's germline CDR1 is LNHDA and CDR2 SQIVND (reference sequence). This CDR3 has 16 amino acids. For the CDR3, the DNA is TGTGCCAGTAGTATAGACCGACAGGGGGCTTTCGATGAGCAGTTCTTC. Amino acid sequence: CASSIDRQGAFDEQFF.

In this sample, this clonotype turned up a few times. The chain carries TRBV14 and TRBJ1-2, with D perhaps TRBD1 (6 bases). The length of the CDR3 is 18 residues. V shed 2 bases and J shed 2 bases, with 21 bases lying between them. Germline lookup yields CDR1 SGHDN and CDR2 FVKESK. This CDR3 is CASSQRLQGIIQNYGYTF. The DNA of the CDR3 is TGTGCCAGCAGCCAACGTCTACAGGGAATAATCCAGAACTATGGCTACACCTTC.

The V call is TRBV7-6, the J call TRBJ1-3; D gene uncertain. Trimming removed 5 bases from V and 0 bases from J, with 14 bases in between. There are 16 residues in the CDR3. The germline CDR1 and CDR2 sequences are SGHVS and FNYEAQ. Written as DNA, the CDR3 is TGTGCCAGCAGCCCAGGACGGAGTAGCTCTGGAAACACCATATATTTT. Translating it yields CASSPGRSSSGNTIYF.

This clonotype was seen a few times. As DNA, the CDR3 is TGTGCCAGCAGCGTAGTTCGGGCAGGGCCTCGGGGCTACACCTTC. This gives the protein CASSVVRAGPRGYTF. The chain combines TRBV9 with TRBJ1-2, with a possible D match to TRBD1 (5 bases). The CDR3 loop spans 15 amino acids. With 0 bases removed from V and 8 bases from J, the gap between germline ends came to 17 bases. Looked up from germline, CDR1 is SGDLS and CDR2 is YYNGEE. Filled out from reference TRBV9 and TRBJ1-2, the complete variable domain reads DSGVTQTPKHLITATGQRVTLRCSPRSGDLSVYWYQQSLDQGLQFLIQYYNGEERAKGNILERFSAQQFPDLHSELNLSSLELGDSALYFCASSVVRAGPRGYTFGSGTRLTVV.

This clonotype has a handful of counts. This CDR3 is CASSQQGSYGYTF. The CDR3 coding sequence is TGCGCCAGCAGCCAACAGGGATCCTATGGCTACACCTTC. V gene TRBV4-3 combines with J gene TRBJ1-2; D perhaps matches TRBD1 (5 bases). Germline V gene data show CDR1 as LGHNA and CDR2 as YSLEER. The CDR3 spans 13 residues. V dropped 2 bases and J dropped 4 bases, with 8 bases sitting between them.

This clonotype was recorded at least ten times. The genes are TRBV7-6 and TRBJ1-4; TRBD1 aligns across 8 bases. V shed 5 bases and J 7 bases; nucleotides not matched to a gene: 9. Germline V gene sequence: CDR1 SGHVS, CDR2 FNYEAQ. The length of the CDR3 is 15 residues. The CDR3 region has the DNA TGTGCCAGCAGCCCTTGGACAGGGAAGACTGAAAAACTGTTTTTT. Protein: CASSPWTGKTEKLFF.

This clonotype was counted ten times or more. Sequence at one end of the junction differs from germline and may be a read error. The chain has TRBV12-3 or TRBV12-4 and TRBJ2-5; TRBD2 is a possible D gene (6 bases). The CDR3 is 12 amino acids. DNA of the CDR3: TGTGCCAGCAGCTTAGCGGTGGAGACCCAGTACTTC. Protein sequence: CASSLAVETQYF.

This sequence joins TRBV14 and TRBJ1-2; 7 bases line up with TRBD1. Germline lookup yields CDR1 SGHDN and CDR2 FVKESK. V trimming: 3 bases; J trimming: 5 bases; junction bases outside the gene matches: 6. The CDR3 covers 14 residues. CDR3 region: CASSQIQGRYGYTF. The CDR3 region has the DNA TGTGCCAGCAGCCAGATACAGGGGAGATATGGCTACACCTTC.

Concerning this clonotype itself: Relative to the germline gene, one junction end is altered; a read error may explain this. V is TRBV6-6 and J is TRBJ1-1; 7 nucleotides line up with TRBD1. Germline CDR1 reads MNHNY; CDR2 reads SVGAGI (reference sequence). The CDR3 sequence is 18 residues long. In DNA, the CDR3 is TGTGCCAGCAGTCACTCGGACAGGATCCGGGTCATGAACACTGAAGCTTTCTTT. Translated: CASSHSDRIRVMNTEAFF.